A single sample gave rise to the 10 T cell receptor beta chains below, sequenced in a study of blood T cell repertoires in COVID-19. Produced via immunoSEQ multiplex PCR; TCRdb's table is partial and in-frame only. The top ten hold less than 25% of the sample, which has more than 4,000 clones, roughly 89% seen once. The specimen sequenced was peripheral blood. These TCRs come from a human donor in a cohort sampled during active COVID-19.

This clone turned up a few times. The chain is built from TRBV12-3 or TRBV12-4 and TRBJ1-4; 7 bases line up with TRBD1. The ends lost 11 bases at V and 5 bases at J; junction bases unmatched: 5. The CDR3 length is 12 residues. The CDR3 reads CAAGRGNEKLFF. The CDR3 DNA reads as TGTGCCGCAGGCAGGGGGAATGAAAAACTGTTTTTT.

V and J are TRBV6-5 and TRBJ2-7; 9 bases line up with TRBD1. Germline V gives CDR1 MNHEY, CDR2 SVGAGI. There are 15 residues in the CDR3. V gave up 6 bases and J gave up 2 bases; unmatched junction bases: 8. The CDR3 loop reads CASRPDRGNTYEQYF. As DNA, the CDR3 is TGTGCCAGCAGGCCAGACAGGGGGAATACCTACGAGCAGTACTTC.

The gene calls are TRBV9 and TRBJ2-3; the match to TRBD2 covers 8 bases. J gave up 1 base and V 4 bases, and 11 bases lay outside the gene matches. This CDR3 comprises 17 residues. From germline, CDR1 is SGDLS and CDR2 YYNGEE. The CDR3 DNA follows: TGTGCCAGCAGCCCCCGTTTAGGGACTAGTGGCACAGATACGCAGTATTTT. Its translation is CASSPRLGTSGTDTQYF.

This clone was counted a few times. The rearrangement uses TRBV3-1 (or the pseudogene TRBV3-2) and TRBJ2-5; TRBD2 matches at 10 bases. The junction had 9 bases not matched to a gene; V was cut back by 0 bases and J by 5 bases. The length of the CDR3 is 17 residues. The germline gives CDR1 LGHDT, CDR2 YNNKEL (reference sequence). The CDR3 DNA sequence: TGTGCCAGCAGCCAAGAAGCGGGGGGGGGCTTTCGGGAGACCCAGTACTTC. Its translation: CASSQEAGGGFRETQYF.

V usage is TRBV27 and J usage is TRBJ2-3; 9 bases agree with TRBD1. Germline CDR1 reads MNHEY; CDR2 reads SMNVEV (reference sequence). V lost 0 bases and J lost 7; bases outside the gene matches: 5. CDR3 size: 15 residues. CDR3 region: CASSLSDRGRNTQYF. The CDR3 DNA is TGTGCCAGCAGTTTATCGGACAGGGGAAGGAATACGCAGTATTTT.

The chain uses TRBV3-1 (or the pseudogene TRBV3-2) and TRBJ1-2; a possible D gene is TRBD1 (6 bases). CDR1 is LGHDT, CDR2 YNNKEL, per germline (reference sequence). Trimming took off 1 base at V and 6 bases at J, with 15 bases between the two ends. The CDR3 covers 15 residues. DNA of the CDR3: TGTGCCAGCAGCCAAGCTGTCAACAGGGTTAATGGCTACACCTTC. It specifies CASSQAVNRVNGYTF.

The rearrangement joins TRBV30 to TRBJ1-2; 8 bases line up with TRBD1. V shed 1 base and J 1 base; nucleotides not matched to a gene: 8. The CDR3 contains 16 residues. From germline, CDR1 is GTSNPN and CDR2 SVGIG (reference sequence). This CDR3 reads CAWSAPRDRFNYGYTF. Written as DNA, the CDR3 is TGTGCCTGGAGTGCCCCCCGGGACAGGTTTAACTATGGCTACACCTTC.

This clone was detected once. The rearrangement links TRBV5-4 to TRBJ2-6; no definite D call. This CDR3 is built from 15 residues. CDR1 SGHNT and CDR2 YYREEE come from the germline V gene (reference sequence). Trimming took 4 bases from V and 2 from J, leaving 10 bases between them. CDR3 in DNA: TGTGCCAGCAGCCGAGTTTTTCCTGGGGCCAACGTCCTGACTTTC. Protein: CASSRVFPGANVLTF.

The chain uses TRBV7-2 and TRBJ1-4, with TRBD1 matching 7 bases. The CDR3 consists of 13 residues. CDR1 is SGHTA, CDR2 FQGNSA, per germline. V lost 2 bases to trimming and J lost 8 bases; unmatched junction nucleotides: 2. The CDR3 DNA reads as TGTGCCAGCAGCTTAAACAGGGGCGAAAAACTGTTTTTT. This codes for CASSLNRGEKLFF.

This clone was detected only once. This rearrangement joins TRBV5-4 to TRBJ1-1; 12 positions match TRBD1. Germline CDR1 reads SGHNT; CDR2 reads YYREEE (reference sequence). The J segment lost 1 base and the V segment lost 4 bases, leaving 8 bases of the junction unmatched. This CDR3 region has 17 residues. Written as DNA, the CDR3 is TGTGCCAGCAGCGTACGGGACAGGGGGCTAACGAACACTGAAGCTTTCTTT. This sequence encodes CASSVRDRGLTNTEAFF.